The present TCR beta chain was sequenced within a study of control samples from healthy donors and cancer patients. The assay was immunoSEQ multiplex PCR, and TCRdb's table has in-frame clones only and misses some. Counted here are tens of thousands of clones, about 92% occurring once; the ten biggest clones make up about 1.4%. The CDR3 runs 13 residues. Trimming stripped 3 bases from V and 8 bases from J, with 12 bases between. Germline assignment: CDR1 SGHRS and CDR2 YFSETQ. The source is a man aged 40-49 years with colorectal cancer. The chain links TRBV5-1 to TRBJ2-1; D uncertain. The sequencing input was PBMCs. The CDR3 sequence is CASSYNQGYEQFF. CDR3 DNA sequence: TGCGCCAGCAGCTATAACCAAGGCTATGAGCAGTTCTTC.